The TCR beta chain under discussion was sequenced for a study of blood T cell repertoires in COVID-19. Whole-study context: The United States, Italy and Spain were the sources of the acute and convalescent COVID-19 samples.

The table lists this clone with a count of one. The V segment lost 4 bases and the J segment 5 bases; nucleotides outside the gene matches: 5. The CDR3 is 15 amino acids. Looked up from germline, CDR1 is SEHNR and CDR2 is FQNEAQ (reference sequence). Method: immunoSEQ multiplex PCR; TCRdb's copy keeps in-frame clones and lacks some. The sample lists 150,000 to 190,000 clones; under 85% were seen once. Sequencing was carried out using peripheral blood. The receptor was isolated from a woman at least 80 years old with acute or convalescent COVID-19. The chain is built from TRBV7-9 and TRBJ2-1; 10 bases are shared with TRBD2. Here the CDR3 DNA reads TGTGCCAGCAGCTACAGCGGGAGGGTTAACAATGAGCAGTTCTTC. This gives the protein CASSYSGRVNNEQFF.